The entry below gives a single T cell receptor beta chain sequence along with its context. This clonotype was observed a handful of times. Its cognate antigen has yet to be identified. The record has no base qualities; no much larger clone is one base away. The library came from 5' RACE. This sample was sequenced with an Illumina HiSeq 2500. A second PCR of about 6 to 11 cycles was run with a J-beta primer mix and a sample-barcoded 5' primer. A template-switch 5' adaptor carrying 12 random nucleotides introduced a unique molecular identifier onto each TCR beta cDNA molecule. At least 3 million CDR3-containing paired-end reads were obtained from each sample. The Mint cDNA synthesis kit, primed by a TRBC-specific oligonucleotide, was used to synthesize first-strand cDNA from all RNA. Following uracil-DNA glycosylase treatment, all cDNA underwent a first 18-cycle PCR with the universal primers M1SS and BC2_uni_R. The published analysis was carried out like this. For normalization, 1 million high-quality reads, each with a distinct molecular identifier, were randomly selected from each sample. Instead of being binned into consensus sequences, reads that shared molecular identifiers were thrown out. MiTCR, run with a Q25 quality threshold and the strictest error-elimination algorithm, handled CDR3 identification, clonotype clustering and error correction. A nonparametric unseen species model with Euler transformation was used to estimate a lower bound on total TCR beta diversity. TCRdb handled the public reads itself, with Q25 trimming in fastp and clone calling in MiXCR, and kept productive beta chains. Rows are combined by CDR3 protein, so each entry shows the most common genes and DNA. TCRdb's processing, not the authors' own work, is the source of the V and J calls. The sample table holds about 1.8 million distinct CDR3 sequences, of which around 48% were seen once. Jointly, the top ten make up 2.1% of the sample.

The 35 to 40 donors, aged roughly 6 to 90 years, were systemically healthy Caucasian individuals from Russia. Ten milliliters of peripheral blood were drawn from each donor into EDTA-treated Vacutainer tubes. PBMCs were isolated by Ficoll-Paque density-gradient centrifugation, with at least 6 million obtained per sample. Total RNA was extracted from PBMCs with Trizol reagent, with at least 5 micrograms obtained per sample. For every donor, an aliquot of PBMCs went through flow cytometry to measure the percentages of naive CD45RAhigh/CD27high T cells. The entry originates in a study of blood T cells in healthy people across ages (dated by TCRdb to between 2014 and 2017). As for the study more broadly: Template switching captured roughly one uniquely barcoded TCR beta cDNA molecule per two T cells in model experiments. Using deep sequencing normalized with unique cDNA molecular identifiers, the study measured how TCR beta repertoire diversity changes with age. Using the same blood draw, the study looked at two additional independent replicas of 1 million unique cDNA reads for two donors, one aged 18 to 30 and the other aged 80 or older. To avoid experimental bias, donors of different ages were randomly spread across the sequencing lanes. Four age groups were formed from the donors: young (average approximately 15 years), middle-aged (approximately 39), aged (62) and long-lived (about 80). What the work shows at the level of the full study, not this receptor alone: Conclusive comparison of naive and antigen-experienced compartments was prevented by the profiling of bulk unsorted PBMCs. The CMV infection status of donors was not known, potentially confounding age-related changes in expanded clonotypes. There was a strong correlation between observed TCR beta diversity and the percentage of naive T cells measured by flow cytometry. Estimates of total diversity from one million sequenced T cells were regarded as lower bounds and underestimates. Compared with the aged group, more naive CD4+ T cells, fewer expanded clones and increased TCR diversity were shown by the long-lived group, suggesting age selection. Observed TCR beta diversity per million T cells fell roughly linearly with age, and a significant reduction was already apparent by age approximately 41.

V ends up 6 bases short and J 3 bases short, with an unmatched junction base count of 10. The germline V gene (reference sequence) specifies DFQATT as CDR1 and SNEGSKA as CDR2. The CDR3 measures 15 amino acids from cysteine to phenylalanine. Of the read, only the CDR3 DNA is kept; its 45 bases are in frame from base 1. Source material: blood. This clonotype was obtained from a woman between 40 and 50 years old in good health. Here the chain combines TRBV20-1 and TRBJ2-1, and 8 junction bases match TRBD2. Here the CDR3 is given as CSAELPTSVYNEQFF. The nucleotide sequence is TGCAGTGCAGAACTCCCGACTAGCGTCTACAATGAGCAGTTCTTC.